This T cell receptor (beta chain) was captured by sequencing in a study of T cell responses to AZD1222 COVID-19 vaccine. This clone is a singleton in its sample. With 3 bases clipped from V and 5 bases from J, the junction kept 11 bases outside the gene matches. The germline gives CDR1 SGHRS, CDR2 YFSETQ. The CDR3 extends over 16 amino acids. The protocol was immunoSEQ multiplex PCR, while the TCRdb copy is restricted to in-frame clones and leaves out a portion. This sample has 110,000 to 150,000 clones, with 80% to 90% found just once. The sample consisted of peripheral blood, taken on day 0 of AZD1222 vaccination. This rearrangement joins TRBV5-1 to TRBJ1-5; 7 nucleotides agree with TRBD1. This TCR derives from an adult in good health. The DNA for the CDR3 is TGCGCCAGCAGCTGGGGATTAGGGGGCTCGGATCAGCCCCAGCATTTT. Translation gives CASSWGLGGSDQPQHF.